This T cell receptor beta chain was recovered during a study of blood T cells in healthy people across ages. About this clonotype itself: One end of the junction is discordant with germline, which a read error may explain.

Germline V gene lookup returns CDR1 SGHRS and CDR2 YFSETQ. CDR3 size: 15 residues. A second PCR of 7 to 11 cycles used a sample-barcoded 5' primer and a J-beta primer mix. TCRdb fed the 5' RACE reads into MiXCR, producing one record per CDR3 protein. The table has some 930,000 distinct CDR3 sequences, 29% seen once. The sample was also reused in another study, on T cells of mothers and their children.

Specimen: blood. This clonotype originated in a woman in her forties in good health. This sequence joins TRBV5-1 and TRBJ2-7; D may be TRBD2 (6 bases). The CDR3 bases are TGCGTCAGCAGCTTGACCACCGGGACTTCCTACGAGCAGTACTTC. Encoded protein: CVSSLTTGTSYEQYF.